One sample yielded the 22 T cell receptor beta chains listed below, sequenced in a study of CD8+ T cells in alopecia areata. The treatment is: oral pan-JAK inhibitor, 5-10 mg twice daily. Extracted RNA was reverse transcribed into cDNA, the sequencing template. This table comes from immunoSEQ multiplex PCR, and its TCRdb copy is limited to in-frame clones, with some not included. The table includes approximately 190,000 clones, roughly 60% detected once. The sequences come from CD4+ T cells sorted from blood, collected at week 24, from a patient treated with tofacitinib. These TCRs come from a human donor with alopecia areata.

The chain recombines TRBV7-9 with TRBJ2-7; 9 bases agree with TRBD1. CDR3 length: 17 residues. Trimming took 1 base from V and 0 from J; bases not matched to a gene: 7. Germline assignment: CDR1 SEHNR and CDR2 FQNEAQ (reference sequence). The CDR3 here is CASSLERETGGSYEQYF. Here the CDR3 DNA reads TGTGCCAGCAGCTTAGAAAGAGAGACAGGGGGCTCCTACGAGCAGTACTTC.

CDR3 loop: CATSREQIRAPNEKLFF. The CDR3 DNA reads as TGTGCCACCAGCAGAGAACAAATTAGGGCTCCCAATGAAAAACTGTTTTTT. The gene calls are TRBV15 and TRBJ1-4, with unresolved D. The V and J ends lost 0 bases and 5 bases respectively, with 16 bases between them. The CDR3 loop spans 17 amino acids. Per germline, CDR1 LNHNV and CDR2 YYDKDF (reference sequence).

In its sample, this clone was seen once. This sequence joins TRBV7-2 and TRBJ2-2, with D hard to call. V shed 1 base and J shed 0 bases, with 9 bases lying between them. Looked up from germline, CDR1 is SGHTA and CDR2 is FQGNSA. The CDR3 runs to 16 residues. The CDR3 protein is CASSLDARTNTGELFF. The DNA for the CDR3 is TGTGCCAGCAGCTTAGATGCCCGGACGAACACCGGGGAGCTGTTTTTT.

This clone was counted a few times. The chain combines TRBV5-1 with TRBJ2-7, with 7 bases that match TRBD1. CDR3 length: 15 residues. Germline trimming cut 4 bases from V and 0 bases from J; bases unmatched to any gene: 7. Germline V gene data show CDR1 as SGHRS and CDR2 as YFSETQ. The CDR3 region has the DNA TGCGCCAGCAGCCCTGAGACAGGGAGCTCCTACGAGCAGTACTTC. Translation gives CASSPETGSSYEQYF.

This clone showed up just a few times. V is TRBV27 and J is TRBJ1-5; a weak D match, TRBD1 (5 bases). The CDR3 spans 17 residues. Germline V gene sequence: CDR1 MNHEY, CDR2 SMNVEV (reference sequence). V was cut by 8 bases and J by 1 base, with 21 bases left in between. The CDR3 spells CASSPRTGVGSNQPQHF. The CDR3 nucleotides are TGTGCCAGCTCCCCCAGAACGGGGGTAGGGAGCAATCAGCCCCAGCATTTT.

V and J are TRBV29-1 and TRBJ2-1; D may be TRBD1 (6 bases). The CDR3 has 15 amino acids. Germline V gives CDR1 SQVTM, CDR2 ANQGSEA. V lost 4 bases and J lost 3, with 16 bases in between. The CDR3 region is CSVVPRQALYNEQFF. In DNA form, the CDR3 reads TGCAGCGTTGTGCCCCGACAGGCTCTCTACAATGAGCAGTTCTTC.

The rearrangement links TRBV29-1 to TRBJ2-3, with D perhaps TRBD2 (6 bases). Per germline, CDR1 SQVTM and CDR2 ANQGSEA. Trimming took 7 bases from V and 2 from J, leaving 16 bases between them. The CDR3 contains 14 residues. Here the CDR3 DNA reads TGCAGCGCTCACGGCCTAGCGTCCACAGATACGCAGTATTTT. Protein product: CSAHGLASTDTQYF.

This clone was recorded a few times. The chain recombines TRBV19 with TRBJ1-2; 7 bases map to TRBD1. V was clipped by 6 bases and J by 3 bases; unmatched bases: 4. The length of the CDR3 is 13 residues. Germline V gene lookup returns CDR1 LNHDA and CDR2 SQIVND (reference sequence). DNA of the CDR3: TGTGCCAGTAGCCTGGGACAGCACTATGGCTACACCTTC. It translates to CASSLGQHYGYTF.

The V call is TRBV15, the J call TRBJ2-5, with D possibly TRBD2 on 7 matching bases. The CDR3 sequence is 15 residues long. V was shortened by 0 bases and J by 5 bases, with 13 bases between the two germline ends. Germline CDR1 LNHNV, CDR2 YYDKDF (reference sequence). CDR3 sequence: CATSRDAGALETQYF. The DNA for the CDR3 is TGTGCCACCAGCAGAGATGCGGGGGCCTTGGAGACCCAGTACTTC.

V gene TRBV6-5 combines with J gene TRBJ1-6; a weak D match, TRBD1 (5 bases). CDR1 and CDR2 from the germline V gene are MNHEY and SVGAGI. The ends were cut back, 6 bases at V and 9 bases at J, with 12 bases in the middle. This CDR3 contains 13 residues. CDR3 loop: CASRPGPSSPLHF. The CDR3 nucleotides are TGTGCCAGCAGACCGGGGCCGAGTTCACCCCTCCACTTT.

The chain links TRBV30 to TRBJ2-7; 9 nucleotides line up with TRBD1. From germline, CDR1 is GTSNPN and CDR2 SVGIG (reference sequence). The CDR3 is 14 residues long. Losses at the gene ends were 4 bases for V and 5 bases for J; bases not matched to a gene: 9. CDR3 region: CAWTPGQGHHEQYF. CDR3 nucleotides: TGTGCCTGGACTCCGGGACAGGGTCACCACGAGCAGTACTTC. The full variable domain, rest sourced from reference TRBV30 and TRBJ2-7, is SQTIHQWPATLVQPVGSPLSLECTVEGTSNPNLYWYRQAAGRGLQLLFYSVGIGQISSEVPQNLSASRPQDRQFILSSKKLLLSDSGFYLCAWTPGQGHHEQYFGPGTRLTVT.

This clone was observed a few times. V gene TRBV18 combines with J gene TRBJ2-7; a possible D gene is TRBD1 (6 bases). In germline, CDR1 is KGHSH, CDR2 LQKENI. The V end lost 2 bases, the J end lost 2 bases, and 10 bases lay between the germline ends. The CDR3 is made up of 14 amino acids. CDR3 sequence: CASSPARDTYEQYF. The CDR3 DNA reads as TGTGCCAGCTCACCAGCCCGGGACACCTACGAGCAGTACTTC. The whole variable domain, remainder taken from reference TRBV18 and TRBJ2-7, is NAGVMQNPRHLVRRRGQEARLRCSPMKGHSHVYWYRQLPEEGLKFMVYLQKENIIDESGMPKERFSAEFPKEGPSILRIQQVVRGDSAAYFCASSPARDTYEQYFGPGTRLTVT.

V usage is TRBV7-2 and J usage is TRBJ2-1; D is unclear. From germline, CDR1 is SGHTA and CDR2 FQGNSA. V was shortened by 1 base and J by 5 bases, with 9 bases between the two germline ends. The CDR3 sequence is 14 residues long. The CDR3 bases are TGTGCCAGCAGCTTAGTTAGGTGGGACAATGAGCAGTTCTTC. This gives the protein CASSLVRWDNEQFF.

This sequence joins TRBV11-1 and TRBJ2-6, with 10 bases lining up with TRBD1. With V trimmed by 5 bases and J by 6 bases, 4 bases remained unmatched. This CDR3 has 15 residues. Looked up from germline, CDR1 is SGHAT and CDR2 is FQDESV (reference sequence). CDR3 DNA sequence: TGTGCCAGCAGCCCCAGACAGGGGGCGGCCAACGTCCTGACTTTC. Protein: CASSPRQGAANVLTF.

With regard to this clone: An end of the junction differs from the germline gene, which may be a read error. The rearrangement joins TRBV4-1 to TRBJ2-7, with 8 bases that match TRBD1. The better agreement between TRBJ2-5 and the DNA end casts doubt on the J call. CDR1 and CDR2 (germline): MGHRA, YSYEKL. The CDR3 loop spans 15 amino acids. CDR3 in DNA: TGTGCCAGCAGCCCAGGACAGGGTATTGTGGAGACCCAGTACTTC. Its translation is CASSPGQGIVETQYF.

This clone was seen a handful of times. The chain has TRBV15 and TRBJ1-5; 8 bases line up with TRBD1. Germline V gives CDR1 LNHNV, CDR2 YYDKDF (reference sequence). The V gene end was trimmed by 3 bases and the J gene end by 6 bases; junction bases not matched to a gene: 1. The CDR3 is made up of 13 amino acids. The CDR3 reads CATSRTGAQPQHF. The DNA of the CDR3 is TGTGCCACCAGCAGGACAGGGGCTCAGCCCCAGCATTTT.

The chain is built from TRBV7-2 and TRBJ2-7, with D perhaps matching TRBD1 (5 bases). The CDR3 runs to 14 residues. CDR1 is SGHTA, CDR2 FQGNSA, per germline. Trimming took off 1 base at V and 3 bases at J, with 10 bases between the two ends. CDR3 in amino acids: CASSLGQGGYEQYF. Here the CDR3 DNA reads TGTGCCAGCAGCTTAGGCCAGGGTGGCTACGAGCAGTACTTC.

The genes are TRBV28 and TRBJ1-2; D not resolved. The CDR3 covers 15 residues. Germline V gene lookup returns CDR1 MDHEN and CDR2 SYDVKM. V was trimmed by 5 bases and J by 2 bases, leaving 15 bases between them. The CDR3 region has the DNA TGTGCCAGCAGTGCCGGGAGGCCTGGCAACTATGGCTACACCTTC. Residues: CASSAGRPGNYGYTF.

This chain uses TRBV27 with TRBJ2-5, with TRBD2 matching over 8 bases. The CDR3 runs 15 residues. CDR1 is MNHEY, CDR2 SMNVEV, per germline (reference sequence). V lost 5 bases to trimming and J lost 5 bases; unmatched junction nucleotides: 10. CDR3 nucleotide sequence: TGTGCCAGCAGTAGTCCGGGAGGGCCTAGGGAGACCCAGTACTTC. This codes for CASSSPGGPRETQYF.

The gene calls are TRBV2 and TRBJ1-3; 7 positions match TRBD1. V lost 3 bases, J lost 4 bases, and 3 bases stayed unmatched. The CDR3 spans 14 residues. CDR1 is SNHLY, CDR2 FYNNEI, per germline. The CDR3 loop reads CASSETGSGNTIYF. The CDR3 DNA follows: TGTGCCAGCAGTGAGACAGGGTCAGGAAACACCATATATTTT.

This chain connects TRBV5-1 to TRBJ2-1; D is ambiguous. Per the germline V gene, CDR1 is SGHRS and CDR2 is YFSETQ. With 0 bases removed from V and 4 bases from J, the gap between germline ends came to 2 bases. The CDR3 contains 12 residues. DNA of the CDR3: TGCGCCAGCAGCTTGGAGTACAATGAGCAGTTCTTC. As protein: CASSLEYNEQFF.

This chain's CDR3 is CASKDGARVDTEAFF. The DNA for the CDR3 is TGTGCCAGCAAGGACGGAGCTCGGGTAGACACTGAAGCTTTCTTT. The chain couples TRBV5-6 to TRBJ1-1; no definite D call. The CDR3 loop spans 15 amino acids. V was pared by 6 bases and J by 3 bases, with 18 bases between. Germline CDR1 reads SGHDT; CDR2 reads YYEEEE.